The T cell receptor (beta chain) described here comes from a study of blood T cell repertoires in COVID-19. As for the study in general: The samples span acute and convalescent COVID-19 from the United States, Italy and Spain.

As processed by the authors: Estimates of nucleated cell counts were drawn from the amplification of reference gene primers. The table came from immunoSEQ multiplex PCR; TCRdb's copy has only in-frame clones and leaves some out. V and J calls and clone size are as listed in that table; D and trimming were resolved from the DNA. The sample has 30,000 to 35,000 clones, approximately 89% seen once. Sequencing was carried out using peripheral blood. The receptor was derived from a man aged 80 or over with acute or convalescent COVID-19.

This CDR3 reads CASSDYRTGGADTQYF. CDR3 sequence (DNA): TGTGCCAGCAGTGATTATAGGACAGGGGGAGCAGATACGCAGTATTTT. The chain is built from TRBV25-1 and TRBJ2-3; 10 bases map to TRBD1. V was pared by 3 bases and J by 4 bases, with 7 bases of the junction left unmatched. The germline V gene encodes CDR1 MGHDK and CDR2 SYGVNS. CDR3 length: 16 amino acids.